Below, 5 T cell receptor beta chains from the same sample are listed, as sequenced in a study of T cells in Graves' hyperthyroidism and ophthalmopathy (dated by TCRdb to between 2017 and 2020). Receptor amplification or capture employed multiplex PCR. Sequencing was performed on an Illumina HiSeq 2000. The TCR beta CDR3 regions were amplified from RNA transcripts. The TCR CDR3 was subjected to a first round of RT-PCR using the HTBI primer set and the Qiagen OneStep RT-PCR kit. TCRdb cleaned the public reads at Q25 with fastp, built clones with MiXCR and kept in-frame beta chains. Rows matching on CDR3 protein sequence are summarized as one entry with the most common DNA and genes. This sample comprises 650,000 to 700,000 distinct CDR3 sequences, around a sixth of them detected only once. Less than 20% of the sample is in the top ten clones. Sequenced input: blood. The source of these receptors is a man over 45 with Graves' hyperthyroidism.

This clonotype has just a few counts. The rearrangement uses TRBV2 and TRBJ1-2; D remains ambiguous. Trimming took off 3 bases at V and 8 bases at J, with 16 bases between the two ends. In germline, CDR1 is SNHLY, CDR2 FYNNEI. The CDR3 contains 14 residues. For the CDR3, the DNA is TGTGCCAGCAGTGATTTCTTAAGGAACTCGGGCTACACCTTC. Protein product: CASSDFLRNSGYTF.

Many counts were recorded for this clonotype. The rearrangement uses TRBV2 and TRBJ2-7; D is undetermined. Germline V CDR1 and CDR2: SNHLY, FYNNEI. The V end was cut by 6 bases, the J end by 3 bases, with 9 bases between. The CDR3 covers 12 residues. CDR3 region: CASRGGYYEQYF. CDR3 bases: TGTGCCAGCAGGGGTGGTTACTACGAGCAGTACTTC.

This chain uses TRBV25-1 with TRBJ2-5; 12 positions agree with TRBD2. The trim removed 2 bases at V and 4 bases at J, leaving 14 bases unmatched. Germline CDR1 and CDR2: MGHDK and SYGVNS. The CDR3 has 19 residues. The CDR3 here is CASSELLAGGPRPRETQYF. For the CDR3, the DNA is TGTGCCAGCAGTGAACTCCTAGCGGGAGGGCCTCGGCCAAGAGAGACCCAGTACTTC. Looking up the rest from reference TRBV25-1 and TRBJ2-5 gives the full variable domain: EADIYQTPRYLVIGTGKKITLECSQTMGHDKMYWYQQDPGMELHLIHYSYGVNSTEKGDLSSESTVSRIRTEHFPLTLESARPSHTSQYLCASSELLAGGPRPRETQYFGPGTRLLVL.

There are a few counts of this clonotype. The chain couples TRBV13 to TRBJ2-7; D is possibly TRBD1 or TRBD2 (6 bases each). The germline V and J ends were trimmed by 5 bases and 3 bases, with 29 bases remaining between them. The germline gives CDR1 PRHDT, CDR2 FYEKMQ (reference sequence). The CDR3 has 19 residues. Here the CDR3 DNA reads TGTGCCAGCAGCCAGGGGACAAGCGGGCGTACTAAAGGAGTCTACGAGCAGTACTTC. The encoded protein is CASSQGTSGRTKGVYEQYF.

The CDR3 DNA is TGTGCCAGCAGTTTAAAGTCGGGACAGGGATCCTACGAGCAGTACTTC. Translated, it gives CASSLKSGQGSYEQYF. The chain joins TRBV12-3 or TRBV12-4 to TRBJ2-7; TRBD1 matches 9 bases. V lost 2 bases to trimming and J lost 1 base; unmatched junction nucleotides: 6. The CDR3 has 16 residues.